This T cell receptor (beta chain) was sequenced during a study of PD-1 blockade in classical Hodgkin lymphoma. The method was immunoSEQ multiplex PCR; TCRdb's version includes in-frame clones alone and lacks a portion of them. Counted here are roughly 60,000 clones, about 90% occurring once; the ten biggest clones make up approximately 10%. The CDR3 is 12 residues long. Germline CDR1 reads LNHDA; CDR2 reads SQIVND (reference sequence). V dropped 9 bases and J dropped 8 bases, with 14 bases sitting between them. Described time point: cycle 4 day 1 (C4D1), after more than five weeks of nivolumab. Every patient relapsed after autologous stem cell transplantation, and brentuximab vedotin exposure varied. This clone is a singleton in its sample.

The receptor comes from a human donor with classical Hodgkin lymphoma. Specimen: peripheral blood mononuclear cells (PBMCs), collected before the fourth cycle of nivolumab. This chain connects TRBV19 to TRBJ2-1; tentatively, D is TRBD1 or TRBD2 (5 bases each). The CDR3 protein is CASRGTLYEQFF. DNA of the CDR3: TGTGCCAGCCGAGGGACCCTTTATGAGCAGTTCTTC.